Sequencing of this T cell receptor beta chain was carried out in a study of control samples from healthy donors and cancer patients (dated by TCRdb to 2020 to 2022). This clone came up a few times. The antigen this receptor binds is unknown. Base qualities were left out, and no much larger clone turns up one base away. Receptor libraries were prepared by the immunoSEQ multiplex PCR assay. Held by TCRdb, this immuneACCESS table contains in-frame sequences only and omits some clones. Under half of the omission traces to an unresolved V gene where checked; the cause of the rest is unknown. The sample records about 120,000 clones, 88% of which are singletons. 2.3% of the sample rests with the top ten. This clonotype was obtained from a woman between 65 and 79 years old in good health. The source material was blood.

The CDR3 region reads CASTGTARQEQYF. The nucleotide sequence is given as TGTGCCAGTACCGGGACAGCCCGTCAAGAGCAGTACTTC. The rearranged chain carries TRBV7-9 and TRBJ2-7; 7 of the junction bases match TRBD1. The CDR3 covers 13 residues, taking in both the cysteine and the phenylalanine. This entry keeps only the CDR3 DNA: 39 bases, framed from base 1. The germline V gene encodes CDR1 SEHNR and CDR2 FQNEAQ (reference sequence). From V the trimming removes 9 bases and from J it removes 7 bases, while the gene matches leave 12 bases of the junction unaccounted for.